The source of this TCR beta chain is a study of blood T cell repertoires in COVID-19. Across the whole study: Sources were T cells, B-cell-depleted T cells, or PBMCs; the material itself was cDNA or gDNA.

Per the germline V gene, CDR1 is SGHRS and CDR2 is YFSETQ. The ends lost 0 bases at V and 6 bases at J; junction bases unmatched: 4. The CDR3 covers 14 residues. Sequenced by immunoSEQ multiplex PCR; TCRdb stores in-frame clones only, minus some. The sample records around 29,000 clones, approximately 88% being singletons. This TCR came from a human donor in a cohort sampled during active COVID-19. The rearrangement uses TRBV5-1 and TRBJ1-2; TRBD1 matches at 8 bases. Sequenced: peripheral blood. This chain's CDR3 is CASSLAGQGDGYTF. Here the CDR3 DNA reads TGCGCCAGCAGCTTGGCCGGACAGGGAGATGGCTACACCTTC.